The subject of this entry is one TCR beta chain. Only in-frame clones appear in the TCRdb table, and some are missing; sequencing was by immunoSEQ multiplex PCR. The sample yields some 78,000 clones, roughly nine tenths seen once. The data stem from a study of OX40 agonist ivuxolimab in advanced cancers. About the study: An anti-OX40 (CD134) antibody with agonistic activity, ivuxolimab, was administered to patients.

This CDR3 is built from 12 residues. Germline lookup yields CDR1 LNHDA and CDR2 SQIVND (reference sequence). Trimming pared 8 bases from V and 8 bases from J, leaving 10 bases between. Sequenced here: CD4+ or CD8+ T cells sorted from blood, sampled in a trial of the OX40 agonist ivuxolimab. This chain joins TRBV19 and TRBJ1-6, with a weak D call TRBD1 (5 bases). The receptor comes from an adult with an advanced solid tumor such as melanoma, head and neck, liver or kidney cancer. CDR3 coding DNA: TGTGCCAGTGGGGGGTGGGATTCACCCCTCCACTTT. Protein product: CASGGWDSPLHF.